Below, 4 T cell receptor beta chains from the same sample are listed, as sequenced in a study of blood T cell repertoires in COVID-19. The repertoire was sequenced with immunoSEQ multiplex PCR; TCRdb's copy has only in-frame clones and lacks some. The table includes more than 55,000 clones, approximately 90% detected once. The sequenced material came from peripheral blood. These receptors were taken from a woman aged 60-75 years with COVID-19, enrolled during active disease.

The V and J genes are TRBV7-9 and TRBJ1-1; D is unresolved. Germline loops: CDR1 SEHNR, CDR2 FQNEAQ (reference sequence). The CDR3 sequence is 12 residues long. V dropped 1 base and J dropped 10 bases, with 10 bases sitting between them. The CDR3 region has the DNA TGTGCCAGCAGCTTAGACCCGGGAGCAGCTTTCTTT. It is translated as CASSLDPGAAFF.

The V call is TRBV10-2, the J call TRBJ2-7, with D perhaps TRBD2 (6 bases). The germline CDR1 and CDR2 sequences are WSHSY and SAAADI. Trimming took off 3 bases at V and 5 bases at J, with 14 bases between the two ends. The CDR3 contains 14 residues. The CDR3, as DNA: TGCGCCAGCAGTGAAAGGAGGGTTTTCGACGAGCAGTACTTC. This codes for CASSERRVFDEQYF.

The V gene is TRBV5-1, the J gene TRBJ1-2, with D possibly matching TRBD1 (6 bases). Germline CDR1 and CDR2: SGHRS and YFSETQ. Trimming took off 4 bases at V and 2 bases at J, with 12 bases between the two ends. The CDR3 is 14 amino acids. CDR3: CASSLTGFNYGYTF. CDR3 nucleotide sequence: TGCGCCAGCAGCCTAACAGGGTTCAACTATGGCTACACCTTC.

This clone was counted once. The gene calls are TRBV6-2 or TRBV6-3 and TRBJ2-7; 11 bases fit TRBD1. Germline V lookup: CDR1 MNHEY, CDR2 SVGEGT. The length of the CDR3 is 14 residues. After removal of 4 bases from V and 6 bases from J, the junction contained 5 bases not matched to a gene. Written as DNA, the CDR3 is TGTGCCAGCAGTTCCTCGGACAGGGGGCTCGAGCAGTACTTC. It yields the protein CASSSSDRGLEQYF.